Below, 24 T cell receptor beta chains from the same sample are listed, as sequenced in a study of human T cells and chemical hapten exposure. Time point specified: healthy volunteer bleed at 2 weeks. Total RNA extraction was carried out from unfractionated whole blood. TCRdb re-called the RACE reads through MiXCR, storing one row per CDR3 protein. The sample yields around 130,000 distinct CDR3 sequences, approximately 8.3% seen once. Sequences were obtained from whole blood. These receptor sequences come from a male donor in good health. Some clones in this sample may be carry-over from other donors' samples.

V gene TRBV20-1 combines with J gene TRBJ1-5; 7 nucleotides align to TRBD1. The CDR3 has 13 residues. With 4 bases clipped from V and 4 bases from J, the junction kept 4 bases outside the gene matches. Germline CDR1 is DFQATT and CDR2 is SNEGSKA (reference sequence). The CDR3 DNA follows: TGCAGTGCTACCGGGACAGCAAATCAGCCCCAGCATTTT. Its protein is CSATGTANQPQHF.

The V gene is TRBV7-2, the J gene TRBJ1-2; D gene uncertain. The CDR3 loop spans 12 amino acids. Germline-derived CDR1 and CDR2 are SGHTA and FQGNSA. V was trimmed by 7 bases and J by 0 bases, leaving 6 bases between them. The CDR3 DNA sequence: TGTGCCAGCACCCGATCTAACTATGGCTACACCTTC. Translation: CASTRSNYGYTF.

This clonotype appeared many times. The V gene is TRBV5-4, the J gene TRBJ2-7, with D perhaps matching TRBD1 (6 bases). Per the germline V gene, CDR1 is SGHNT and CDR2 is YYREEE (reference sequence). Trimming took 9 bases from V and 2 from J, leaving 15 bases between them. The CDR3 runs 13 residues. The CDR3 loop is CATKDSTTYEQYF. DNA of the CDR3: TGTGCCACCAAGGACAGCACGACCTACGAGCAGTACTTC.

This chain joins TRBV5-4 and TRBJ2-2, with unresolved D. This CDR3 is 16 amino acids long. Per the germline V gene, CDR1 is SGHNT and CDR2 is YYREEE (reference sequence). Deletions cut 4 bases from V and 0 bases from J, with 13 bases between. CDR3: CASSIDTPTNTGELFF. The CDR3, as DNA: TGTGCCAGCAGCATTGACACCCCGACGAACACCGGGGAGCTGTTTTTT. Together with reference TRBV5-4 and TRBJ2-2, the CDR3 gives the full variable domain: ETGVTQSPTHLIKTRGQQVTLRCSSQSGHNTVSWYQQALGQGPQFIFQYYREEENGRGNFPPRFSGLQFPNYSSELNVNALELDDSALYLCASSIDTPTNTGELFFGEGSRLTVL.

The table lists this clonotype with a count of one. The chain carries TRBV11-3 and TRBJ2-5; 7 bases fit TRBD1. V dropped 2 bases and J dropped 8; count of bases not matched to a gene: 5. Germline V CDR1 and CDR2: SGHNT, YENEEA. The CDR3 sequence is 13 residues long. The CDR3 sequence: CASSLNTGETQYF. Written as DNA, the CDR3 is TGTGCCAGCAGCTTAAATACAGGGGAAACCCAGTACTTC.

A few counts support this clonotype. This chain links TRBV12-3 or TRBV12-4 with TRBJ2-2, with TRBD2 matching 9 bases. CDR3 size: 15 residues. V was pared by 5 bases and J by 4 bases, with 5 bases of the junction left unmatched. As DNA, the CDR3 is TGTGCCAGCAGTCCGGGACTAGCCCCCACCGGGGAGCTGTTTTTT. Its translation is CASSPGLAPTGELFF.

This rearrangement joins TRBV5-1 to TRBJ2-2; tentative D call: TRBD2 (6 bases). Trimming took 3 bases from V and 5 from J, leaving 14 bases between them. The CDR3 totals 15 residues. Germline loops: CDR1 SGHRS, CDR2 YFSETQ. In nucleotides, the CDR3 is TGCGCCAGCAGCTCCGGGGGAAGCCGAACCGGGGAGCTGTTTTTT. Amino acid sequence: CASSSGGSRTGELFF.

This clonotype was counted between two and nine times. The gene calls are TRBV27 and TRBJ2-1; weak D call: TRBD2 (5 bases). The V gene lost 6 bases and the J gene lost 6 bases, with 15 bases spanning the gap. This CDR3 is built from 14 residues. The germline gives CDR1 MNHEY, CDR2 SMNVEV (reference sequence). The CDR3 DNA is TGTGCCAGCAGGATGGACCCGGCGGGCAATGAGCAGTTCTTC. Translation gives CASRMDPAGNEQFF.

The rearrangement links TRBV4-3 to TRBJ1-2, with D possibly being TRBD1 (5 bases). Deletions cut 0 bases from V and 4 bases from J, with 12 bases between. Germline V gene sequence: CDR1 LGHNA, CDR2 YSLEER. The CDR3 has 15 amino acids. In nucleotides, the CDR3 is TGCGCCAGCAGCCAAGATCGAGGGGCCGCCTATGGCTACACCTTC. Its translation: CASSQDRGAAYGYTF.

Only one count was recorded for this clonotype. A much more abundant neighbour one base away suggests this may be a read error. The chain is built from TRBV20-1 and TRBJ1-5; D remains ambiguous. The CDR3 spans 14 residues. V was cut by 1 base and J by 3 bases, with 10 bases left in between. Germline CDR1 is DFQATT and CDR2 is SNEGSKA (reference sequence). DNA for the CDR3: TGCAGTGCTAGAGCGGAGCTACTCAATCAGCCCCAGCATTTT. Its protein product is CSARAELLNQPQHF.

The chain links TRBV6-2 or TRBV6-3 to TRBJ1-6; TRBD1 is a possible D gene (6 bases). The V end lost 2 bases, the J end lost 1 base, and 15 bases lay between the germline ends. Looked up from germline, CDR1 is MNHEY and CDR2 is SVGEGT. CDR3 length equals 18 residues. The CDR3 nucleotides read TGTGCCAGCAGTTACGGACAGAACGGAGGATCCTATAATTCACCCCTCCACTTT. Translation gives CASSYGQNGGSYNSPLHF.

A few counts support this clonotype. The CDR3: CASSAYAGQAYEQYF. CDR3 DNA: TGCGCCAGCAGCGCCTACGCGGGACAGGCGTACGAGCAGTACTTC. The chain has TRBV4-1 and TRBJ2-7, with TRBD1 identical over 8 bases. CDR1 is MGHRA and CDR2 is YSYEKL in the germline V gene. This CDR3 is 15 amino acids long. V shed 5 bases, J shed 4 bases, and the junction held 10 bases outside the gene matches.

This clonotype was observed a handful of times. This chain links TRBV14 with TRBJ2-1, with 9 bases fitting TRBD1. J gave up 1 base and V 1 base, and 2 bases lay outside the gene matches. The germline CDR1 and CDR2 sequences are SGHDN and FVKESK. This CDR3 has 16 residues. CDR3 sequence reads: CASSQAGTGSYNEQFF. The CDR3 DNA reads TGTGCCAGCAGCCAAGCCGGGACAGGGTCCTACAATGAGCAGTTCTTC.

This clonotype has at least ten counts. This chain links TRBV5-1 with TRBJ2-1; 14 bases line up with TRBD2. Trimming cost V 5 bases and J 10 bases; bases outside gene matches: 5. Germline CDR1 and CDR2: SGHRS and YFSETQ. The CDR3 consists of 14 residues. The CDR3 DNA is TGCGCCAGCAGGATGGGACTAGCGGGAGAAGAGCAGTTCTTC. Its translation is CASRMGLAGEEQFF.

Of note for this clonotype: This may be a read error, as it is one base from a much larger clone. The chain has TRBV20-1 and TRBJ2-5; 9 bases are a match to TRBD1. With 7 bases clipped from V and 1 base from J, the junction kept 10 bases outside the gene matches. Germline CDR1 is DFQATT and CDR2 is SNEGSKA (reference sequence). This CDR3 is 15 amino acids long. The CDR3 here is CSGHIGTGTQETQYF. In DNA, the CDR3 is TGCAGTGGTCACATCGGGACAGGGACCCAAGAGACCCAGTACTTC.

This clonotype has just a few counts. V is TRBV20-1 and J is TRBJ1-5, with a tentative D call TRBD1 (5 bases). The CDR3 runs to 13 residues. The germline CDR1 and CDR2 sequences are DFQATT and SNEGSKA (reference sequence). Deletions cut 3 bases from V and 5 bases from J, with 11 bases between. The CDR3 region is CSARGEADQPQHF. The CDR3, as DNA: TGCAGTGCTAGGGGGGAGGCTGATCAGCCCCAGCATTTT.

This sequence joins TRBV9 and TRBJ1-5; 7 bases map to TRBD1. J gave up 6 bases and V 0 bases, and 9 bases lay outside the gene matches. Germline assignment: CDR1 SGDLS and CDR2 YYNGEE. The CDR3 totals 16 residues. The DNA of the CDR3 is TGTGCCAGCAGCGTAGGGGACGGACAGGAGGCTCAGCCCCAGCATTTT. Translated: CASSVGDGQEAQPQHF.

A few counts support this clonotype. The chain joins TRBV4-1 to TRBJ1-6; tentative D call: TRBD1 (5 bases). With 3 bases removed from V and 6 bases from J, the gap between germline ends came to 12 bases. Germline V CDR1 and CDR2: MGHRA, YSYEKL. CDR3 length: 15 amino acids. CDR3 sequence reads: CASSHSGAANSPLHF. The CDR3 DNA sequence: TGCGCCAGCAGCCATAGCGGGGCAGCTAATTCACCCCTCCACTTT.

This clonotype was observed at least ten times. The chain has TRBV20-1 and TRBJ2-7, with 7 bases fitting TRBD2. Germline-derived CDR1 and CDR2 are DFQATT and SNEGSKA (reference sequence). V shed 6 bases, J shed 0 bases, and the junction held 11 bases outside the gene matches. This CDR3 is built from 15 residues. Written as DNA, the CDR3 is TGCAGTGCACCGAGGGCTAGCGGCACCTCCTACGAGCAGTACTTC. Its protein product is CSAPRASGTSYEQYF.

This clonotype was detected ten times or more. The gene calls are TRBV25-1 and TRBJ2-3; D may match TRBD1 or TRBD2 (5 bases each). This CDR3 contains 12 residues. Trimming took 8 bases from V and 6 from J, leaving 12 bases between them. Germline lookup yields CDR1 MGHDK and CDR2 SYGVNS. The CDR3 is CASRDLRDTQYF. CDR3 in DNA: TGTGCCAGCCGGGACCTCCGGGATACGCAGTATTTT.

Many counts were recorded for this clonotype. This chain uses TRBV29-1 with TRBJ1-5; D gene unclear. The CDR3 consists of 12 residues. Deletions cut 4 bases from V and 2 bases from J, with 6 bases between. Germline CDR1 SQVTM, CDR2 ANQGSEA. CDR3 loop: CSVGGGNQPQHF. CDR3 DNA sequence: TGCAGCGTTGGTGGGGGCAATCAGCCCCAGCATTTT.

The chain uses TRBV12-3 or TRBV12-4 and TRBJ2-7; 11 nucleotides match TRBD2. The CDR3 length is 16 residues. With V trimmed by 1 base and J by 0 bases, 2 bases remained unmatched. CDR3: CASSLGSGGVSYEQYF. CDR3 nucleotide sequence: TGTGCCAGCAGTTTAGGTAGCGGGGGGGTCTCCTACGAGCAGTACTTC.

In its sample, this clonotype was seen many times. The chain couples TRBV7-2 to TRBJ2-4; D is uncertain. This CDR3 has 13 amino acids. The ends were cut back, 0 bases at V and 9 bases at J, with 9 bases in the middle. Germline V gene lookup returns CDR1 SGHTA and CDR2 FQGNSA. The CDR3 nucleotides are TGTGCCAGCAGCTTAGCAGGGAAGGGCATTCAGTACTTC. This translates into CASSLAGKGIQYF.

This chain links TRBV7-6 with TRBJ2-1; 9 bases align to TRBD1. Losses at the gene ends were 0 bases for V and 6 bases for J; bases not matched to a gene: 0. The CDR3 runs to 14 residues. Germline lookup yields CDR1 SGHVS and CDR2 FNYEAQ. CDR3 residues: CASSLATGGNEQFF. Here the CDR3 DNA reads TGTGCCAGCAGCTTAGCGACAGGGGGCAATGAGCAGTTCTTC.